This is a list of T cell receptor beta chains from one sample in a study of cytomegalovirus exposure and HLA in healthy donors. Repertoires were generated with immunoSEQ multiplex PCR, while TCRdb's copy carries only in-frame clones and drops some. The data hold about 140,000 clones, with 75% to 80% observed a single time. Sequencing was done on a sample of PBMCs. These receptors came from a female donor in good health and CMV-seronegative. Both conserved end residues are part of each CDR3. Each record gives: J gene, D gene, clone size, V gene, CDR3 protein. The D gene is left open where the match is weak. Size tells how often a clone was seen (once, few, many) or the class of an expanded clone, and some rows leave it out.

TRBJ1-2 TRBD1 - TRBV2 CASSYTGGDGYTF
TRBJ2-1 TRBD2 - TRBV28 CASSYSGSYNEQFF
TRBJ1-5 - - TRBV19 CASSADRRREQPQHF
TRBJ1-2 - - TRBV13 CASSLEGVSYGYTF
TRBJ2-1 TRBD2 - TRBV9 CASSVDVWSSGRGNEQFF
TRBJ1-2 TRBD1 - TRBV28 CASSLPGTGAGNGYTF
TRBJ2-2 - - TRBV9 CASSVGPPAGELFF
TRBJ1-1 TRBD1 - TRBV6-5 CASTSPGTGNTEAFF
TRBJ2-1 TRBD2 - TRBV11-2 CASSSLAGGRYEQFF
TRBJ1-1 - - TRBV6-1 CASSGQDSLNTEAFF
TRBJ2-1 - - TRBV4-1 CASSQDTGFSSYNEQFF
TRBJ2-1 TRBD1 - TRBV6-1 CASSLDRAGNEQFF
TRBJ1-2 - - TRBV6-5 CASSYQGVDYGYTF
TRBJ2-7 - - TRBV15 CATSRDRYEQYF
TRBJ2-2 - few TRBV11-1 CASSAQGPGELFF
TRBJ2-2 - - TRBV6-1 CASSEVLANTGELFF
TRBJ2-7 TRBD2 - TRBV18 CASSPRLAGGQGEQYF
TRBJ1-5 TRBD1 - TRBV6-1 CASSDRGTGSFQPQHF
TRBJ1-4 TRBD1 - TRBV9 CASGGGQGEKLFF